This T cell receptor (beta chain) was captured in a study of OX40 agonist ivuxolimab in advanced cancers. Overall study results and limits: Those patients achieving a partial response at 0.1-3.0 mg/kg showed among the lowest clonal expansion.

Points on this clone: No antigen is known for it.

Germline-derived CDR1 and CDR2 are MNHEY and SVGAGI. The trim removed 0 bases at V and 5 bases at J, leaving 5 bases unmatched. This CDR3 spans 15 amino acids. Produced via immunoSEQ multiplex PCR; TCRdb's table is partial and in-frame only. The table lists approximately 17,000 clones, 70% to 90% of them singletons. Sequencing used CD4+ or CD8+ T cells sorted from blood, obtained in a trial of the OX40 agonist ivuxolimab. The rearrangement uses TRBV6-5 and TRBJ1-1; 8 positions match TRBD1. This TCR was recovered from an adult with an advanced solid tumor such as melanoma, head and neck, liver or kidney cancer. The CDR3 nucleotides read TGTGCCAGCAGTTACTCTGACAGGGGACCGACTGAAGCTTTCTTT. It translates to CASSYSDRGPTEAFF.